This TCR beta chain originates from a study of T cells expressing NK-cell markers. Looking at the study overall: Sorted CD3+CD56+NKG2C+, CD3+CD56+NKG2C- and CD3+CD56-NKG2C+ T-cell subsets were beta-chain profiled. Whole-study results and caveats: Whether expanded NKG2C+ T cell clones were HCMV specific stayed uncertain. NKG2C+ dominant clonotype frequencies in six or seven donors were about 1.0-8% of CD8+ T cells.

TCRdb reworked the 5' RACE reads into one entry per CDR3 protein, no DNA. The sample shows 150,000 to 180,000 distinct CDR3 sequences, and around 37% sits with its ten largest clones. Details on this clonotype: The target antigen is unknown.

Per the germline V gene, CDR1 is MDHEN and CDR2 is SYDVKM. The CDR3 loop spans 13 amino acids. The source material was blood T cells: a sorted CD56 or NKG2C T cell subset, CD4+ or CD8+ T cells, or bulk PBMC T cells (not recorded which). V and J are TRBV28 and TRBJ1-1; TCRdb's D call of TRBD1 is untestable without DNA. The TCR originated in a woman aged 45-65 years in good health. CDR3 residues: CASSFTGNTEAFF.